This T cell receptor beta chain was sequenced during a study of CD8 T cells in Susac syndrome. Controls matched for age and sex were healthy donors. Reverse transcription used about 0.45 to 1 ug RNA and random hexamers. The method of amplification for TCR beta CDR3 was immunoSEQ multiplex PCR, covering 54 Vbeta and 13 Jbeta. MiXCR was run by TCRdb on the immunoSEQ multiplex PCR reads, yielding one entry per CDR3 protein. The table records roughly 190,000 distinct CDR3 sequences, about 94% of them present only once. The germline V gene has CDR1 LGHDT and CDR2 YNNKEL (reference sequence). Trimming took 4 bases from V and 11 from J, leaving 17 bases between them. This CDR3 is 13 amino acids long.

This chain uses TRBV3-1 with TRBJ1-1; no firm D call. Sequencing was done on a sample of CD4+ T cells from PBMCs. The sequence was collected from a human donor in good health. CDR3 amino acids: CASSPLTSPEAFF. The CDR3 coding sequence is TGTGCCAGCAGCCCTCTGACAAGCCCCGAGGCTTTCTTT.